This entry concerns a single T cell receptor beta chain. This clone's antigen is unknown. No qualities accompany the bases; no much larger clone lies one base away. Donors were 40 or so systemically healthy Caucasian individuals from Russia aged roughly 6 to 90 years. Each donor gave ten milliliters of peripheral blood, collected into EDTA-treated Vacutainer tubes. Ficoll-Paque density-gradient centrifugation was used to isolate PBMCs, with at least 6.5 million per sample. Total RNA was extracted from PBMCs with Trizol reagent, with at least 6 micrograms obtained per sample. For every donor, an aliquot of PBMCs went through flow cytometry to measure the percentages of naive CD45RAhigh/CD27high T cells. V lost 5 bases and J lost 0 bases, and the count of bases not matched to a germline gene is 5. The CDR3 spans 15 residues, from the cysteine through the phenylalanine. Of all the DNA, just the CDR3 is kept, 45 bases in frame from base 1. From the germline V gene, CDR1 is SGHTA and CDR2 is FQGNSA.

The data are from a study of blood T cells in healthy people across ages (dated by TCRdb to the mid-2010s). Regarding the research as a whole: Template switching captured roughly one uniquely barcoded TCR beta cDNA molecule per two T cells in model experiments. Age-related changes in TCR beta repertoire diversity were measured in the study by deep sequencing normalized with unique cDNA molecular identifiers. The donors were divided into four age groups: young (average around 17 years), middle-aged (about 39), aged (about 60) and long-lived (82). Donors of different ages were randomly distributed across sequencing lanes to avoid experimental bias. Using the same blood draw, the study looked at two additional independent replicas of 1 million unique cDNA reads for two donors, one aged 18 to 30 and the other aged 80 or older. The paper's findings and limits, for the study overall: The CMV infection status of donors was not known, potentially confounding age-related changes in expanded clonotypes. There was a strong correlation between observed TCR beta diversity and the percentage of naive T cells measured by flow cytometry. Observed TCR beta diversity per million T cells fell roughly linearly with age, and a significant reduction was already apparent by age about 38. Compared with the aged group, more naive CD4+ T cells, fewer expanded clones and increased TCR diversity were shown by the long-lived group, suggesting age selection. Bulk unsorted PBMC profiling prevented conclusive comparison of naive and antigen-experienced compartments. Estimates of total diversity based on one million sequenced T cells were regarded as lower bounds and as underestimates.

The library was made by 5' RACE. The sequencing machine was an Illumina HiSeq 2500. A second PCR of 7 to 11 cycles was run with a J-beta primer mix and a sample-barcoded 5' primer. A template-switch 5' adaptor carrying 12 random nucleotides introduced a unique molecular identifier onto each TCR beta cDNA molecule. Each sample yielded at least 2.5 million CDR3-containing paired-end reads. First-strand cDNA was synthesized from all RNA with the Mint cDNA synthesis kit, primed by a TRBC-specific oligonucleotide. After uracil-DNA glycosylase treatment, a first 18-cycle PCR used universal primers M1SS and BC2_uni_R on all cDNA. In the original analysis: For normalization, 1 million high-quality reads were randomly selected from each sample, with every read carrying a distinct molecular identifier. Instead of being binned into consensus sequences, reads with shared molecular identifiers were discarded. MiTCR, run with a Q25 quality threshold and the strictest error-elimination algorithm, handled CDR3 identification, clonotype clustering and error correction. A nonparametric unseen species model with Euler transformation was used to estimate lower-bound total TCR beta diversity. TCRdb cleaned the public reads at Q25 with fastp, built clones with MiXCR and kept in-frame beta chains. Here each entry gathers all rows of one CDR3 protein and keeps the most common genes and DNA. The V and J calls shown here were made by TCRdb, not taken from the authors' results. This sample gives under 2 million distinct CDR3 sequences in total; roughly 30% of them show up just once. The leading ten clones occupy about 10% of the sample.

Rearrangement joined TRBV7-2 to TRBJ1-1, with TRBD1 matching 8 junction bases. This clonotype was obtained from a woman aged 25 to 39 in good health. Sequenced sample: blood. At the DNA level, the sequence is TGTGCCAGCAGCGGCAACAGGGGGGTGAACACTGAAGCTTTCTTT. Translated, it reads CASSGNRGVNTEAFF.